The 7 T cell receptor beta chains reported below all come from one sample, sequenced in a study of shared clonotypes between healthy human individuals. Sequenced by immunoSEQ multiplex PCR; TCRdb stores in-frame clones only, minus some. The sample includes around 940,000 clones, approximately 80% seen only once; the top ten take about 1.5%. Sequencing input: memory CD4+ T cells sorted from blood. Subset indicated: CD45RA-negative fraction. The receptor set was obtained from a man between 18 and 29 years old in good health.

This sequence joins TRBV7-3 and TRBJ2-1, with 8 bases lining up with TRBD2. Per the germline V gene, CDR1 is SGHTA and CDR2 is FQGTGA. Trimming removed 1 base from V and 7 bases from J; junction bases left unmatched: 3. CDR3 length: 14 amino acids. The CDR3 sequence is CASSLSGGRNEQFF. The DNA for the CDR3 is TGTGCCAGCAGCTTAAGCGGGGGGAGGAATGAGCAGTTCTTC.

This sequence joins TRBV5-6 and TRBJ1-1; D is possibly TRBD1 (6 bases). Per germline, CDR1 SGHDT and CDR2 YYEEEE. Trimming left V 9 bases short and J 1 base short, with 13 bases between. The CDR3 has 13 amino acids. CDR3 in amino acids: CATTRGGNTEAFF. CDR3 nucleotides: TGTGCCACCACGCGAGGGGGGAACACTGAAGCTTTCTTT.

As to this clone: The identical CDR3 is also encoded by other nucleotide sequences in the sample. CDR3 DNA: TGTGCCTGGAGTGTACGGCCCTACGAGCAGTACTTC. Amino acid sequence: CAWSVRPYEQYF. V is TRBV30 and J is TRBJ2-7; the D is unclear. V gave up 0 bases and J gave up 2 bases, with 5 bases separating them. The CDR3 runs 12 residues. CDR1 and CDR2 from the germline V gene are GTSNPN and SVGIG (reference sequence).

The chain combines TRBV30 with TRBJ1-1; no definite D call. This CDR3 contains 20 residues. The germline V gene encodes CDR1 GTSNPN and CDR2 SVGIG (reference sequence). The V and J ends lost 4 bases and 1 base respectively, with 31 bases between them. CDR3 sequence: CAWTKLALGSHRVENTEAFF. The CDR3 nucleotides read TGTGCCTGGACTAAGCTGGCTTTGGGTTCCCACCGCGTCGAGAACACTGAAGCTTTCTTT.

The chain has TRBV5-1 and TRBJ2-3, with 9 bases identical to TRBD1. The CDR3 is 15 amino acids. The germline V gene has CDR1 SGHRS and CDR2 YFSETQ. The trim removed 4 bases at V and 2 bases at J, leaving 5 bases unmatched. The DNA for the CDR3 is TGCGCCAGCAGCCTGGACAGGGGACCCACAGATACGCAGTATTTT. Amino acid sequence: CASSLDRGPTDTQYF.

The V call is TRBV19, the J call TRBJ2-5, with D possibly being TRBD2 (5 bases). V was cut by 7 bases and J by 13 bases, with 25 bases left in between. The V gene's germline CDR1 is LNHDA and CDR2 SQIVND (reference sequence). The CDR3 covers 14 residues. The CDR3, as DNA: TGTGCCAGTACCAATTCAGGTTCCTCCTTCGGGATGTACTTC. It codes for CASTNSGSSFGMYF.

This rearrangement joins TRBV18 to TRBJ1-4; D might be TRBD1 (5 bases). The CDR3 length is 13 residues. Per germline, CDR1 KGHSH and CDR2 LQKENI. V was pared by 5 bases and J by 4 bases, with 8 bases between. The chain's CDR3 is CASSSGLNEKLFF. The CDR3 coding sequence is TGTGCCAGCTCATCAGGGCTTAATGAAAAACTGTTTTTT.